Each of the 27 T cell receptor beta chains below was sequenced from the same sample in a study of human T cells and chemical hapten exposure. Time point reported: pre-sensitization, week 0. Stated treatment: therapeutic diphenylcyclopropenone sensitization with weekly scalp DPC. TCRdb recomputed calls from the RACE reads with MiXCR, one row per CDR3 protein. The table shows 250,000 or so distinct CDR3 sequences, with about 8.1% occurring only once. This specimen was whole blood, taken in connection with sensitization to the hapten diphenylcyclopropenone (DPC). The receptors originated from a woman in her thirties or forties with alopecia areata. Some clones in this sample may be carry-over from other donors' samples.

This sequence joins TRBV2 and TRBJ2-2; D is perhaps TRBD1 or TRBD2 (6 bases each). This CDR3 has 14 residues. The V gene lost 6 bases and the J gene lost 6 bases, with 14 bases spanning the gap. Germline loops: CDR1 SNHLY, CDR2 FYNNEI. CDR3 nucleotide sequence: TGTGCCAGCAGGGGACCGGGGGCATCCGGGGAGCTGTTTTTT. Protein: CASRGPGASGELFF.

The chain joins TRBV3-1 to TRBJ2-1; 10 bases align to TRBD1. The CDR3 length is 15 residues. Germline-derived CDR1 and CDR2 are LGHDT and YNNKEL (reference sequence). The junction had 9 bases not matched to a gene; V was cut back by 4 bases and J by 9 bases. CDR3 residues: CASSPRDRGYGEQFF. The DNA of the CDR3 is TGTGCCAGCAGCCCCCGGGACAGGGGCTATGGTGAGCAGTTCTTC.

In this sample, this clonotype turned up many times. The chain recombines TRBV28 with TRBJ1-1; no reliable D call. Trimming shortened V by 4 bases and J by 0 bases, and 3 bases separated the two germline ends. This CDR3 is 12 amino acids long. CDR1 is MDHEN and CDR2 is SYDVKM in the germline V gene. The CDR3 sequence is CASSYVNTEAFF. In DNA form, the CDR3 reads TGTGCCAGCAGTTACGTGAACACTGAAGCTTTCTTT.

The chain links TRBV20-1 to TRBJ2-3, with a possible D match to TRBD1 (5 bases). The CDR3 is 13 amino acids. The V and J ends lost 1 base and 6 bases respectively, with 11 bases between them. The germline CDR1 and CDR2 sequences are DFQATT and SNEGSKA (reference sequence). The CDR3 loop is CSARGGRADTQYF. In DNA, the CDR3 is TGCAGTGCTAGAGGGGGCCGGGCGGATACGCAGTATTTT.

The chain couples TRBV10-3 to TRBJ1-3; D gene uncertain. Trimming took off 6 bases at V and 4 bases at J, with 1 base between the two ends. Germline CDR1 is ENHRY and CDR2 is SYGVKD. This CDR3 is built from 10 residues. The CDR3 sequence is CAIRGNTIYF. The CDR3 region has the DNA TGTGCCATCAGGGGAAACACCATATATTTT.

There are a few counts of this clonotype. The chain combines TRBV29-1 with TRBJ2-7; 9 bases agree with TRBD1. This CDR3 is built from 13 residues. J gave up 3 bases and V 8 bases, and 8 bases lay outside the gene matches. Germline CDR1 SQVTM, CDR2 ANQGSEA. In nucleotides, the CDR3 is TGCAGCATACTCTTGACAGGGGGCTACGAGCAGTACTTC. This encodes CSILLTGGYEQYF.

This clonotype was observed many times. This chain links TRBV12-3 or TRBV12-4 with TRBJ2-2; D remains unclear. V was shortened by 3 bases and J by 7 bases, with 6 bases between the two germline ends. The CDR3 is 12 residues long. The CDR3 nucleotides read TGTGCCAGCAGTTTTCCGGGCGGGGAGCTGTTTTTT. It codes for CASSFPGGELFF.

This chain connects TRBV4-2 to TRBJ2-3; D may be TRBD1 (5 bases). Germline CDR1 is LGHNA and CDR2 is YNFKEQ. This CDR3 is built from 17 residues. The germline V and J ends were trimmed by 0 bases and 0 bases, with 13 bases remaining between them. The CDR3 loop reads CASSQDQARVSTDTQYF. The CDR3 region has the DNA TGTGCCAGCAGCCAAGATCAGGCCAGGGTGAGCACAGATACGCAGTATTTT.

This clonotype was detected many times. The chain joins TRBV29-1 to TRBJ2-7, with TRBD2 matching 13 bases. The J segment lost 4 bases and the V segment lost 7 bases, leaving 7 bases of the junction unmatched. The CDR3 length is 14 residues. The germline gives CDR1 SQVTM, CDR2 ANQGSEA. This CDR3 reads CSARGLAGVYEQYF. The CDR3 DNA follows: TGCAGCGCTCGAGGACTAGCGGGGGTTTACGAGCAGTACTTC.

This clonotype has just a few counts. The V call is TRBV3-1, the J call TRBJ1-1; D gene ambiguous. Germline V CDR1 and CDR2: LGHDT, YNNKEL (reference sequence). The CDR3 has 12 residues. V was pared by 5 bases and J by 5 bases, with 9 bases between. CDR3 region: CASSKPGTEAFF. The CDR3 DNA is TGTGCCAGCAGCAAACCGGGAACTGAAGCTTTCTTT.

This clonotype was detected ten times or more. The chain uses TRBV6-6 and TRBJ2-3; 8 nucleotides line up with TRBD1. Per germline, CDR1 MNHNY and CDR2 SVGAGI (reference sequence). The CDR3 sequence is 16 residues long. V shed 0 bases, J shed 5 bases, and the junction held 7 bases outside the gene matches. This chain's CDR3 is CASSYSLGQAGDTQYF. The CDR3 region has the DNA TGTGCCAGCAGTTACTCCCTGGGACAGGCCGGAGATACGCAGTATTTT.

This clonotype is labeled medium-sized. V is TRBV4-3 and J is TRBJ2-7; 10 bases align to TRBD2. This CDR3 has 16 residues. Germline V gene data show CDR1 as LGHNA and CDR2 as YSLEER. V lost 0 bases and J lost 5; bases outside the gene matches: 7. As DNA, the CDR3 is TGCGCCAGCAGCCAAGATCTAGCTAGCGGGAGCGACGAGCAGTACTTC. Encoded protein: CASSQDLASGSDEQYF.

There are a few counts of this clonotype. J is TRBJ2-7 and V is TRBV6-2 or TRBV6-3, with D tentatively TRBD1 (6 bases). The germline gives CDR1 MNHEY, CDR2 SVGEGT. The V end lost 8 bases, the J end lost 3 bases, and 17 bases lay between the germline ends. The CDR3 extends over 14 amino acids. DNA of the CDR3: TGTGCCAGCCTGAAGGCCAGGGGATTCTACGAGCAGTACTTC. Amino acids: CASLKARGFYEQYF.

The sample holds a few counts of this clonotype. V and J are TRBV28 and TRBJ2-1, with TRBD2 as a possible D gene (6 bases). This CDR3 has 15 residues. V gave up 2 bases and J gave up 7 bases, with 15 bases separating them. CDR1 MDHEN and CDR2 SYDVKM come from the germline V gene. The DNA of the CDR3 is TGTGCCAGCAGTTTAGCTAGGACTACCGTTAATGAGCAGTTCTTC. It is translated as CASSLARTTVNEQFF.

This clonotype was observed a few times. The chain uses TRBV28 and TRBJ1-5; D is possibly TRBD1 (5 bases). Germline V gives CDR1 MDHEN, CDR2 SYDVKM. This CDR3 contains 14 residues. V lost 6 bases and J lost 4, with 13 bases in between. The CDR3: CASSPRQLNQPQHF. CDR3 nucleotide sequence: TGTGCCAGCAGCCCTAGACAGCTTAATCAGCCCCAGCATTTT. Variable domain in full (rest from reference TRBV28 and TRBJ1-5): DVKVTQSSRYLVKRTGEKVFLECVQDMDHENMFWYRQDPGLGLRLIYFSYDVKMKEKGDIPEGYSVSREKKERFSLILESASTNQTSMYLCASSPRQLNQPQHFGDGTRLSIL.

This clonotype came up a few times. The chain has TRBV7-9 and TRBJ2-7; no clear D. This CDR3 is built from 16 residues. CDR1 is SEHNR and CDR2 is FQNEAQ in the germline V gene (reference sequence). Trimming took off 0 bases at V and 2 bases at J, with 14 bases between the two ends. The CDR3 is CASSLAPWRGTYEQYF. DNA of the CDR3: TGTGCCAGCAGCTTAGCCCCGTGGAGAGGCACCTACGAGCAGTACTTC.

This clonotype was seen ten or more times. V and J are TRBV28 and TRBJ2-6, with no clear D. The CDR3 sequence is 15 residues long. Germline V CDR1 and CDR2: MDHEN, SYDVKM. V lost 6 bases and J 0 bases, leaving 9 bases between the germline ends. The CDR3 DNA reads as TGTGCCAGCAGGAGATCTAGCTCTGGGGCCAACGTCCTGACTTTC. Translating gives CASRRSSSGANVLTF.

This clonotype turned up a few times. The chain links TRBV29-1 to TRBJ2-1; D possibly corresponds to TRBD1 (5 bases). The CDR3 contains 14 residues. V was trimmed by 1 base and J by 3 bases, leaving 10 bases between them. CDR1 and CDR2 from the germline V gene are SQVTM and ANQGSEA. The CDR3 is CSVEAPGYYNEQFF. The CDR3 coding sequence is TGCAGCGTTGAAGCCCCAGGGTACTACAATGAGCAGTTCTTC.

V and J are TRBV15 and TRBJ1-5; TRBD1 might be the D (6 bases). V was shortened by 0 bases and J by 7 bases, with 16 bases between the two germline ends. Per the germline V gene, CDR1 is LNHNV and CDR2 is YYDKDF (reference sequence). The CDR3 length is 16 residues. In DNA form, the CDR3 reads TGTGCCACCAGCAGAGATTTGAACAGGGCAGGACAGCCCCAGCATTTT. It codes for CATSRDLNRAGQPQHF.

This clonotype has a count of ten or more. V is TRBV20-1 and J is TRBJ2-1; tentatively, D is TRBD1 (6 bases). CDR3 length: 12 residues. Between the trimmed V and J ends, which lost 6 bases and 4 bases, there was a span of 10 bases. Germline CDR1 is DFQATT and CDR2 is SNEGSKA (reference sequence). CDR3 in DNA: TGCAGTGCCCCTGGACAGTACAATGAGCAGTTCTTC. Amino acids: CSAPGQYNEQFF.

The rearrangement joins TRBV29-1 to TRBJ2-7; 10 nucleotides line up with TRBD2. After removal of 6 bases from V and 5 bases from J, the junction contained 1 base not matched to a gene. Germline assignment: CDR1 SQVTM and CDR2 ANQGSEA. The CDR3 length is 11 residues. This CDR3 reads CSVLAGNEQYF. The CDR3 nucleotides are TGCAGCGTACTAGCGGGGAACGAGCAGTACTTC.

This clonotype was recorded a few times. This sequence joins TRBV28 and TRBJ2-7; the match to TRBD1 covers 10 bases. Germline lookup yields CDR1 MDHEN and CDR2 SYDVKM. The V gene end was trimmed by 5 bases and the J gene end by 4 bases; junction bases not matched to a gene: 8. There are 15 residues in the CDR3. CDR3 nucleotide sequence: TGTGCCAGCAGTGCACCGGGACAGGGGTTATACGAGCAGTACTTC. This gives the protein CASSAPGQGLYEQYF.

The table lists this clonotype with many counts. The V call is TRBV27, the J call TRBJ1-2; 7 bases agree with TRBD1. The CDR3 extends over 14 amino acids. V shed 3 bases, J shed 3 bases, and the junction held 4 bases outside the gene matches. Per germline, CDR1 MNHEY and CDR2 SMNVEV (reference sequence). The CDR3 protein is CASSLDRNHYGYTF. The CDR3 DNA reads TGTGCCAGCAGTTTGGACAGGAACCACTATGGCTACACCTTC.

The chain joins TRBV24-1 to TRBJ2-5; D remains unclear. V was trimmed by 0 bases and J by 0 bases, leaving 1 base between them. This CDR3 spans 13 amino acids. Germline V gene data show CDR1 as KGHDR and CDR2 as SFDVKD. DNA for the CDR3: TGTGCCACCAGTGATTTGTACCAAGAGACCCAGTACTTC. Translation: CATSDLYQETQYF.

This clonotype has just a few counts. The CDR3 protein is CSARLAGVPREFF. The CDR3 bases are TGCAGTGCAAGACTAGCGGGAGTACCTCGTGAGTTCTTC. J is TRBJ2-1 and V is TRBV20-1; 12 bases agree with TRBD2. Germline-derived CDR1 and CDR2 are DFQATT and SNEGSKA (reference sequence). V trimming: 6 bases; J trimming: 14 bases; junction bases outside the gene matches: 11. The CDR3 length is 13 residues.

This chain uses TRBV9 with TRBJ2-5; possibly TRBD2 for D (5 bases). The CDR3 runs to 14 residues. Germline lookup yields CDR1 SGDLS and CDR2 YYNGEE. Trimming shortened V by 4 bases and J by 5 bases, and 15 bases separated the two germline ends. This CDR3 reads CASSQNGERETQYF. The CDR3 nucleotides read TGTGCCAGCAGCCAGAACGGGGAGCGGGAGACCCAGTACTTC.

The rearrangement uses TRBV18 and TRBJ1-6; D call uncertain. Between the trimmed V and J ends, which lost 3 bases and 6 bases, there was a span of 12 bases. The CDR3 contains 15 residues. The germline gives CDR1 KGHSH, CDR2 LQKENI. CDR3 bases: TGTGCCAGCTCACCCTTCCAGCATCTTAATTCACCCCTCCACTTT. Translated, it gives CASSPFQHLNSPLHF.